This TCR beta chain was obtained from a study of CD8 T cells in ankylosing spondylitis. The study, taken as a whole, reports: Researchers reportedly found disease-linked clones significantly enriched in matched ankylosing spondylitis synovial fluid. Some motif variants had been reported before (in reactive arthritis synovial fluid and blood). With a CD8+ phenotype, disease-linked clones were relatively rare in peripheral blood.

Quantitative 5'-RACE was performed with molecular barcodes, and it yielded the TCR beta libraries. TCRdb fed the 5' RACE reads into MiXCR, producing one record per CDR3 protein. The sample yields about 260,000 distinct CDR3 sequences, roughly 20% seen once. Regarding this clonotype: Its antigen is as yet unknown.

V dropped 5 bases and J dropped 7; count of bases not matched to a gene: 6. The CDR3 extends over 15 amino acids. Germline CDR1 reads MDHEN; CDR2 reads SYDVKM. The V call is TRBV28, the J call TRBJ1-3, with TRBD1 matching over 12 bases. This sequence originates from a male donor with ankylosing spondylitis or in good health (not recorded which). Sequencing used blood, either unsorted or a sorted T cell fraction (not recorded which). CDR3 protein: CASSPRGQGANTIYF. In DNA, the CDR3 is TGTGCCAGCAGTCCCAGGGGACAGGGGGCGAACACCATATATTTT.